This T cell receptor (beta chain) appears in the sequencing data of a study of post-analysis software for immune sequencing data. General study results and limits: Controls' normalized Chao1 diversity significantly exceeded that of multiple sclerosis patients. When patients were compared with controls, 5 or 6 TRBV segments were more frequent, TRBV5-6, TRBV5-1 and TRBV20-1 among them.

Worth noting for this clonotype: Its antigen is still unknown.

CDR1 and CDR2 from the germline V gene are MNHEY and SVGAGI. The V gene lost 7 bases and the J gene lost 4 bases, with 16 bases spanning the gap. The CDR3 has 14 amino acids. Libraries were made from TCR beta cDNA, and they carried unique molecular identifiers. The yield from about 1 to 10 million T cells was approximately 500,000 cDNA molecules in total. In TCRdb, the PCR reads were re-called with MiXCR into one record per CDR3 protein. The sample lists roughly 540,000 distinct CDR3 sequences; around a third were seen once. The genes are TRBV6-5 and TRBJ1-1; TRBD1 is a possible D gene (5 bases). Source material: blood. This TCR came from a girl aged 2-17 years with multiple sclerosis. CDR3 amino acids: CASITRQGFTEAFF. The CDR3 DNA reads as TGTGCCAGCATCACAAGGCAGGGTTTCACTGAAGCTTTCTTT.